Listed here is a single T cell receptor (beta chain). Its matching antigen is unknown. Other nucleotide sequences in the sample specify the same CDR3. These data come from a study of shared clonotypes between healthy human individuals. Study in general: CD4 naive and CD4 memory each took three plates per donor, while CD8 naive took two and CD8 memory one.

Original handling: Filtering differed because ImmunoSEQ produced junction-only sequences that carried no quality scores. Produced via immunoSEQ multiplex PCR; TCRdb's table is partial and in-frame only. That table furnishes V, J and clone size, whereas the DNA furnished D and trimming. The table lists millions of clones, about 92% of them singletons. Subsets obtained from CD4+ cells comprised CD45RA+ naive and CD45RA-negative memory cells. The study's findings and limits: Generation of non-shared clonotypes was less probable than generation of clonotypes shared by all four donors.

CDR3 length: 14 residues. CDR1 and CDR2 (germline): SGHRS, YFSETQ. Trimming took off 0 bases at V and 3 bases at J, with 6 bases between the two ends. The material sequenced was naive CD4+ T cells sorted from blood. The subset is: CD45RA+ positively selected. This sequence was found in a man younger than 35 in good health. The rearrangement uses TRBV5-1 and TRBJ2-2, with D perhaps assigned TRBD1 or TRBD2 (5 bases each). CDR3 sequence (DNA): TGCGCCAGCAGCTTGGGAGGGGACACCGGGGAGCTGTTTTTT. Amino acid sequence: CASSLGGDTGELFF.